These T cell receptor beta chains were read from a single sample in a study of T cells in Graves' hyperthyroidism and ophthalmopathy. TCRdb redid the calling of the multiplex PCR reads with MiXCR, one entry per CDR3 protein. This sample has 500,000 to 750,000 distinct CDR3 sequences, with about 15% found just once. The sample comprised blood. Receptor source: a woman aged 30 to 39 with Graves' hyperthyroidism. Both conserved end residues are part of each CDR3. D genes are given only for firm matches. Clone size is given for some rows only: seen once, a few or many times, or a class if the clone is expanded.

v_call	j_call	clone_size	d_call	cdr3_aa	cdr3_nt
TRBV20-1	TRBJ2-1	many	TRBD2	CSARDRATSGSREQFF	TGCAGTGCTAGAGATAGGGCGACTAGCGGGAGCAGGGAGCAGTTCTTC
TRBV5-1	TRBJ2-2	NA	NA	CASSADSGELFF	TGCGCCAGCAGCGCCGACAGTGGGGAGCTGTTTTTT
TRBV7-2	TRBJ2-3	NA	TRBD2	CASSSSLAGGPADTQYF	TGTGCCAGCAGCTCCTCTCTAGCGGGAGGGCCGGCGGATACGCAGTATTTT
TRBV4-1	TRBJ2-5	many	NA	CASSQLREETQYF	TGCGCCAGCAGCCAACTCCGCGAAGAGACCCAGTACTTC
TRBV14	TRBJ2-1	NA	TRBD2	CASSHLLAGGNEQFF	TGTGCCAGCAGCCATCTTCTAGCGGGAGGGAATGAGCAGTTCTTC
TRBV5-1	TRBJ2-7	NA	NA	CASSQYEQYF	TGCGCCAGCAGCCAGTACGAGCAGTACTTC
TRBV29-1	TRBJ2-2	few	NA	CSVDRATGELFF	TGCAGCGTTGACAGGGCCACCGGGGAGCTGTTTTTT
TRBV29-1	TRBJ2-7	many	TRBD1	CSVRGQGDGYEQYF	TGCAGCGTCCGTGGTCAGGGGGACGGGTACGAGCAGTACTTC
TRBV5-1	TRBJ2-7	many	NA	CASRRELSSYEQYF	TGCGCCAGCAGACGGGAGCTGAGCTCCTACGAGCAGTACTTC
TRBV27	TRBJ2-7	NA	NA	CASGVGGIYEQYF	TGTGCCAGCGGAGTGGGGGGAATCTACGAGCAGTACTTC
TRBV3-1	TRBJ2-4	many	TRBD2	CASSPYREARRNIQYF	TGTGCCAGCAGTCCCTACCGGGAGGCTAGGCGAAACATTCAGTACTTC
TRBV20-1	TRBJ2-3	many	TRBD2	CSPNLLAGDITDTQYF	TGCAGCCCTAACCTACTAGCGGGAGATATCACAGATACGCAGTATTTT
TRBV4-1	TRBJ2-7	few	NA	CASSRPQGGSYEQYF	TGCGCCAGCAGCCGACCACAAGGCGGGTCCTACGAGCAGTACTTC
TRBV27	TRBJ1-6	few	TRBD1	CASSHPAGQGNSPLHF	TGTGCCAGCAGTCACCCGGCGGGACAGGGTAATTCACCCCTCCACTTT
TRBV2	TRBJ2-3	many	TRBD2	CASRGGRAPDTQYF	TGTGCCAGCAGAGGCGGGAGGGCCCCAGATACGCAGTATTTT
TRBV18	TRBJ1-4	few	NA	CASSPLFGTNEKLFF	TGTGCCAGCTCACCACTGTTTGGGACTAATGAAAAACTGTTTTTT
TRBV2	TRBJ2-7	many	NA	CAARRNSYEQYF	TGTGCCGCACGTAGGAACTCCTACGAGCAGTACTTC
TRBV9	TRBJ2-7	many	TRBD2	CASSVAPGLGGIDEQYF	TGTGCCAGCAGCGTAGCTCCGGGACTAGGGGGGATTGACGAGCAGTACTTC
TRBV30	TRBJ1-6	NA	NA	CAWSAEGGRYNSPLHF	TGTGCCTGGAGTGCTGAGGGCGGGAGATATAATTCACCCCTCCACTTT
TRBV3-1	TRBJ2-1	few	TRBD2	CASSQERGSGMSYNEQFF	TGTGCCAGCAGCCAAGAACGGGGTAGCGGGATGTCCTACAATGAGCAGTTCTTC
TRBV30	TRBJ2-3	many	NA	CAWRTDTQYF	TGTGCCTGGAGAACAGATACGCAGTATTTT
TRBV5-6	TRBJ2-3	NA	TRBD2	CASSLEASGFTDTQYF	TGTGCCAGCAGCTTGGAGGCTAGCGGGTTCACAGATACGCAGTATTTT
TRBV5-6	TRBJ2-2	NA	TRBD2	CASSYFGLAGYTGELFF	TGTGCCAGCAGCTATTTCGGACTAGCGGGATACACCGGGGAGCTGTTTTTT
TRBV2	TRBJ2-3	NA	NA	CASSEDRSTDTQYF	TGTGCCAGCAGTGAGGACAGAAGCACAGATACGCAGTATTTT
TRBV7-3	TRBJ2-7	many	NA	CASSLGDGSSYEQYF	TGTGCCAGCAGCTTAGGGGACGGGAGCTCCTACGAGCAGTACTTC
TRBV5-6	TRBJ1-2	many	TRBD1	CASSQDRALYSGYTF	TGTGCCAGCAGCCAGGACAGGGCCCTTTATTCTGGCTACACCTTC
TRBV18	TRBJ2-4	many	NA	CASSPRLEENIQYF	TGTGCCAGCTCACCACGTCTAGAGGAAAACATTCAGTACTTC
TRBV2	TRBJ2-5	many	NA	CASGWSLETQYF	TGTGCCAGCGGCTGGTCGCTGGAGACCCAGTACTTC
TRBV6-5	TRBJ2-2	few	NA	CASSYSDSVALWGELFF	TGTGCCAGCAGTTACTCAGATTCGGTCGCTCTTTGGGGGGAGCTGTTTTTT
TRBV7-9	TRBJ2-4	few	NA	CASSFIGERQNIQYF	TGTGCCAGCAGCTTTATCGGGGAACGGCAAAACATTCAGTACTTC
TRBV24-1	TRBJ2-1	many	NA	CATSDFNEQFF	TGTGCCACCAGTGATTTCAATGAGCAGTTCTTC
TRBV6-4	TRBJ2-1	NA	TRBD2	CASSELAGGREQFF	TGTGCCAGCAGTGAACTAGCGGGAGGCAGAGAGCAGTTCTTC
TRBV11-2	TRBJ2-1	NA	NA	CASSLDPLNEQFF	TGTGCCAGCAGCTTAGATCCCTTGAATGAGCAGTTCTTC
TRBV2	TRBJ1-5	many	TRBD1	CASRAGFGTGVWSNQPQHF	TGTGCCAGCAGGGCCGGGTTCGGGACAGGGGTATGGAGCAATCAGCCCCAGCATTTT
TRBV19	TRBJ1-1	NA	NA	CASSIAKVLYTEAFF	TGTGCCAGTAGTATAGCGAAAGTTTTGTACACTGAAGCTTTCTTT
TRBV5-1	TRBJ2-7	many	NA	CASSLNGAVGEQYF	TGCGCCAGCAGCTTAAATGGGGCCGTAGGCGAGCAGTACTTC
TRBV3-1	TRBJ2-1	many	TRBD2	CASSQETGLAIHNEQFF	TGTGCCAGCAGCCAAGAGACGGGACTAGCGATACACAATGAGCAGTTCTTC
TRBV11-2	TRBJ2-7	many	TRBD2	CASSLASSGSYDYEQYF	TGTGCCAGCAGCTTAGCATCTAGCGGGAGTTACGACTACGAGCAGTACTTC
TRBV20-1	TRBJ2-7	once	TRBD2	CSARKSGSFYEQYF	TGCAGTGCTAGAAAAAGCGGGAGCTTCTACGAGCAGTACTTC
TRBV20-1	TRBJ1-2	NA	TRBD1	CSARSTGGAWGYTF	TGCAGTGCTCGCTCGACAGGGGGCGCCTGGGGCTACACCTTC
TRBV5-1	TRBJ2-1	many	TRBD1	CASSTTGGTSSYNEQFF	TGCGCCAGCAGCACAACAGGGGGAACCAGCTCCTACAATGAGCAGTTCTTC
TRBV28	TRBJ2-3	NA	TRBD2	CASSSREGTDTQYF	TGTGCCAGCTCTTCCCGGGAGGGCACAGATACGCAGTATTTT